The source of this TCR beta chain is a study of control samples from healthy donors and cancer patients. TCRdb's copy holds only in-frame clones and misses some; the assay was immunoSEQ multiplex PCR. The sample consists of roughly 74,000 clones, just under 95% of them appearing once. The source is a woman in her late teens or twenties in good health. The sequenced material came from blood.

The CDR3 DNA follows: TGTGCCAGCAGCTTAGTTCGGGCTAGCGCCTCTAGCACAGATACGCAGTATTTT. It translates to CASSLVRASASSTDTQYF. The chain has TRBV7-6 and TRBJ2-3, with D possibly being TRBD2 (6 bases). Trimming left V 1 base short and J 0 bases short, with 17 bases between. This CDR3 is 18 amino acids long. Germline CDR1 is SGHVS and CDR2 is FNYEAQ.